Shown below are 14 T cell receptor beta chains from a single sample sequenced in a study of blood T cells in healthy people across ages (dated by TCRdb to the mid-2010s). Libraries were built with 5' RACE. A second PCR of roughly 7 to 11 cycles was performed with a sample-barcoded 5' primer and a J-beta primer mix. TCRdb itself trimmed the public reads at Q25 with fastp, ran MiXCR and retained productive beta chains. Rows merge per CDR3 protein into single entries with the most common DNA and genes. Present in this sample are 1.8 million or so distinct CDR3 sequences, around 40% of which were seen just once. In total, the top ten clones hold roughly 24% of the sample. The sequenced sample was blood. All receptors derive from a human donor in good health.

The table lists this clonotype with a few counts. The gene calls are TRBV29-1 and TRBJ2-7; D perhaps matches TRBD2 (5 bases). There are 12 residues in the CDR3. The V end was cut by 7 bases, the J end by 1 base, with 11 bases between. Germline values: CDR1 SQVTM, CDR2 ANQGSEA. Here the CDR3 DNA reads TGCAGCGCCAACAGCGGATCCTACGAGCAGTACTTC. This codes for CSANSGSYEQYF.

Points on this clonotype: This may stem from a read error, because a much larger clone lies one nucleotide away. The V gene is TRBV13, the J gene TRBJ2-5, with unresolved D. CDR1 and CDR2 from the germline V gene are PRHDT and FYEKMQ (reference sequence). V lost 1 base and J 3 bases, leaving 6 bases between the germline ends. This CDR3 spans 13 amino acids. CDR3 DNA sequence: TGTGCCAGCAGCTTAGAACAGAAAGAGACCCAGTACTTC. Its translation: CASSLEQKETQYF.

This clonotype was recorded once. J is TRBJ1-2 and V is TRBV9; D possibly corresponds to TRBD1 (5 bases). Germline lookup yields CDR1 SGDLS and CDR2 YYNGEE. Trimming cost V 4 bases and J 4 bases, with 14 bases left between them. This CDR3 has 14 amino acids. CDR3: CASSIPGLRYGYTF. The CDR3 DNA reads TGTGCCAGCAGCATCCCGGGACTGCGCTATGGCTACACCTTC. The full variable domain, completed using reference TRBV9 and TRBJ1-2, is DSGVTQTPKHLITATGQRVTLRCSPRSGDLSVYWYQQSLDQGLQFLIQYYNGEERAKGNILERFSAQQFPDLHSELNLSSLELGDSALYFCASSIPGLRYGYTFGSGTRLTVV.

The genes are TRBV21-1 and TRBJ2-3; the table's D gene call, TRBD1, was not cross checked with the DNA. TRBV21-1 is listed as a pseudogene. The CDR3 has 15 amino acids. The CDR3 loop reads CASTPFPIRTDTQYF. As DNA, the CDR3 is TGTGCCAGCACCCCCTTTCCCATACGCACAGATACGCAGTATTTT.

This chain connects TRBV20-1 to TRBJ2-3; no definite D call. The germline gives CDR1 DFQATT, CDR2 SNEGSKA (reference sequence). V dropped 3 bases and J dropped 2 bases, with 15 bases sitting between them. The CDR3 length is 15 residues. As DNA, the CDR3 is TGCAGTGCTAGTCTGGCCCGGACGAACACAGATACGCAGTATTTT. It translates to CSASLARTNTDTQYF.

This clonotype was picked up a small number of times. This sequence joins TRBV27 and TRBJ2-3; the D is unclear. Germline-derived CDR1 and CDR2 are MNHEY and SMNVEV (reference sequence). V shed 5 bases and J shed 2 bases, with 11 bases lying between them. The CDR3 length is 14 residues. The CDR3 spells CASSERTNTDTQYF. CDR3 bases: TGTGCCAGCAGTGAGAGGACGAACACAGATACGCAGTATTTT.

The CDR3 loop is CASNLGVISYNEQFF. The CDR3 region has the DNA TGTGCCAGCAACTTGGGGGTGATCTCCTACAATGAGCAGTTCTTC. This chain uses TRBV12-3 or TRBV12-4 with TRBJ2-1, with D perhaps being TRBD1 or TRBD2 (5 bases each). The CDR3 length is 15 residues. The V end was cut by 7 bases, the J end by 0 bases, with 13 bases between.

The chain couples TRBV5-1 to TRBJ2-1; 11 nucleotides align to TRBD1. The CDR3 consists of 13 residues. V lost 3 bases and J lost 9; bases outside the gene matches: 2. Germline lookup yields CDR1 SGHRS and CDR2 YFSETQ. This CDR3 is CASSWDRGVEQFF. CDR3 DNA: TGCGCCAGCAGCTGGGACAGGGGGGTTGAGCAGTTCTTC.

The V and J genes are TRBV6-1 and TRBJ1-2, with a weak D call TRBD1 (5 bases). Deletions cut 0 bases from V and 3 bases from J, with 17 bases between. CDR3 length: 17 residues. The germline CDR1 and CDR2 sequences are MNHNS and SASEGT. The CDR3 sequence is CASSEATVPRWDYGYTF. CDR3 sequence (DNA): TGTGCCAGCAGTGAAGCGACAGTCCCCCGGTGGGACTATGGCTACACCTTC.

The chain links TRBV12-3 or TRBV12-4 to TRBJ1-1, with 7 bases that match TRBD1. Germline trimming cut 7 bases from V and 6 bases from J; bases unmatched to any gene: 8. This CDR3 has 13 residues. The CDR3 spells CASIVQGSAEAFF. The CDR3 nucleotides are TGTGCCAGCATCGTACAGGGGAGTGCTGAAGCTTTCTTT.

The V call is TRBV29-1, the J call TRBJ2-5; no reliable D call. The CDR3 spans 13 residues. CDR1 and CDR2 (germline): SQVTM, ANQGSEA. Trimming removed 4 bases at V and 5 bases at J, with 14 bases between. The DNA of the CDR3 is TGCAGCGTTGTCGAGGCAACCGGGGAGACCCAGTACTTC. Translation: CSVVEATGETQYF.

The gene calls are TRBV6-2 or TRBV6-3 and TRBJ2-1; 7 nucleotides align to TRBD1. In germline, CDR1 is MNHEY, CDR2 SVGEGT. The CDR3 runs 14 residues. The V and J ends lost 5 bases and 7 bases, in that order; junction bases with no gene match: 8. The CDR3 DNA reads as TGTGCCAGCAGTCCATCACAGGGGCGGAATGAGCAGTTCTTC. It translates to CASSPSQGRNEQFF.

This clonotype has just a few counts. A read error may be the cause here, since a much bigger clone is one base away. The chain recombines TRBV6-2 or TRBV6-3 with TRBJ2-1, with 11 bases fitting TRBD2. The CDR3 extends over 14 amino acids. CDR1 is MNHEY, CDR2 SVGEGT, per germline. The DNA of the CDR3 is TGTGCCAACAGTCCTAGCGGGGGGTTGGATGAGCAGTTCTTC. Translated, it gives CANSPSGGLDEQFF.

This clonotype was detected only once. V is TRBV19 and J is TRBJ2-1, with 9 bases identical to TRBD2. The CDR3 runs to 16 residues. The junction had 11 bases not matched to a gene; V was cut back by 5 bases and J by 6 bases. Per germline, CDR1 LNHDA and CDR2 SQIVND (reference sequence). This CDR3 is CASSSTSGSPSNEQFF. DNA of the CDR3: TGTGCCAGTAGTTCGACTAGCGGATCCCCCTCCAATGAGCAGTTCTTC. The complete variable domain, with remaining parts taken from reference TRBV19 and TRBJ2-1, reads DGGITQSPKYLFRKEGQNVTLSCEQNLNHDAMYWYRQDPGQGLRLIYYSQIVNDFQKGDIAEGYSVSREKKESFPLTVTSAQKNPTAFYLCASSSTSGSPSNEQFFGPGTRLTVL.